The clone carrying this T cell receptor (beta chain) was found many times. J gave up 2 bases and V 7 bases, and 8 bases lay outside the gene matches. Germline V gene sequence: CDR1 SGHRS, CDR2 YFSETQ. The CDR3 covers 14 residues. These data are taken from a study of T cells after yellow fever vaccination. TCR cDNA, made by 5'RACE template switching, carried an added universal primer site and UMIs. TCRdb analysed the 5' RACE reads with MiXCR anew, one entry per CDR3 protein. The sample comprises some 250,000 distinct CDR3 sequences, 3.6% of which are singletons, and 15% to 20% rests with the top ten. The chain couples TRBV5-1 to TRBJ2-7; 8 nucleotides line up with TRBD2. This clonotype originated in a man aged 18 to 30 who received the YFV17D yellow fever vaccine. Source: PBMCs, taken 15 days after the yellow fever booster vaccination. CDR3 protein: CASSLSGDPYEQYF. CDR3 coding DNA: TGCGCCAGCTCCCTTAGCGGGGATCCCTACGAGCAGTACTTC.